A selection of T cell receptor beta chains follows, all from one sample in a study of blood T cell repertoires in COVID-19. Sequencing was performed with immunoSEQ multiplex PCR; in TCRdb, only in-frame clones are kept and a portion is missing. The sample shows 350,000 or so clones, around 91% of them seen only once. Sample: peripheral blood. Receptor source: a young man with active or convalescent COVID-19. CDR3s include the opening cysteine and the closing phenylalanine or tryptophan. A D gene is named only where the DNA matches it firmly. Clone size, where shown, is once, few, many, or a class for clones that have expanded.

abundance	v_gene	d_gene	j_gene	CDR3nt	CDR3aa
-	TRBV3-1/TRBV3-2	-	TRBJ1-6	TGTGCCAGCAGCCAAATGGTACAGGCGAATTCACCCCTCCACTTT	CASSQMVQANSPLHF
-	TRBV9	TRBD2	TRBJ2-1	TGTGCCAGCAGCGGAACTAGCGGGGGGGAAAACAATGAGCAGTTCTTC	CASSGTSGGENNEQFF
-	TRBV29-1	TRBD1	TRBJ2-1	TGCAGCGGGATAGGGGGCCCTCACAGCTACAATGAGCAGTTCTTC	CSGIGGPHSYNEQFF
-	TRBV7-2	-	TRBJ2-5	TGTGCCAGCAGCTTGGGACTGTGGGGGGAGACCCAGTACTTC	CASSLGLWGETQYF
-	TRBV6-5	-	TRBJ1-1	TGTGCCAGCAGCAGGGGCGCAATGAACACTGAAGCTTTCTTT	CASSRGAMNTEAFF
-	TRBV7-9	TRBD2	TRBJ2-2	TGTGCCAGCAGCTCGGGGGGGCGCGGAGTCACCGGGGAGCTGTTTTTT	CASSSGGRGVTGELFF
-	TRBV9	-	TRBJ2-5	TGTGCCAGCAGCGTAGCAGGGGAGACCCAGTACTTC	CASSVAGETQYF
-	TRBV4-3	TRBD2	TRBJ2-3	TGCGCCAGCAGCCAAGAAAGCGGGGAGGGAGATACGCAGTATTTT	CASSQESGEGDTQYF
-	TRBV14	TRBD1	TRBJ2-1	TGTGCCAGCAGCCAATCAATTAGACAGGGGTTGTTCTTC	CASSQSIRQGLFF
-	TRBV3-1/TRBV3-2	-	TRBJ1-1	TGTGCCAGCAAAGAGGGCGGTTCCACTGAAGCTTTCTTT	CASKEGGSTEAFF
-	TRBV20-1	-	TRBJ2-5	TGCAGTGCTAGTTCCCCCCCTCAAGAGACCCAGTACTTC	CSASSPPQETQYF
-	TRBV7-2	-	TRBJ1-2	TGTGCCAGCAGCTTAGGAGAAGGGGCGGCTGGCTACACCTTC	CASSLGEGAAGYTF
-	TRBV29-1	-	TRBJ2-7	TGCAGCGTTGGGCTTTACAGGGACAACGAGCAGTACTTC	CSVGLYRDNEQYF
once	TRBV4-1	TRBD2	TRBJ2-3	TGCGCCAGCAGCCCTTCCCGGGAGGGACATACGCAGTATTTT	CASSPSREGHTQYF
-	TRBV5-6	-	TRBJ2-1	TGTGCCAGCAGCTTATGGGCAAGGGAGCAGTTCTTC	CASSLWAREQFF
-	TRBV7-9	-	TRBJ2-5	TGTGCCAGCAGCCCAGGGGCAGAGGAGACCCAGTACTTC	CASSPGAEETQYF
-	TRBV7-9	-	TRBJ2-7	TGTGCCAGCAGCCCATATAGGGGAATCTTGTTCTACGAGCAGTACTTC	CASSPYRGILFYEQYF
-	TRBV27	TRBD2	TRBJ2-1	TGTGCCAGCCGAGGACTAGCGGGTACCAATGAGCAGTTCTTC	CASRGLAGTNEQFF
-	TRBV3-1/TRBV3-2	TRBD1	TRBJ2-5	TGTGCCAGCAGAGAAAGACGGGACAGGGGACAAGAGACCCAGTACTTC	CASRERRDRGQETQYF
-	TRBV4-3	TRBD2	TRBJ2-7	TGCGCCAGCAGCCAGGTTAGCGGGGGTCGGTACGAGCAGTACTTC	CASSQVSGGRYEQYF
-	TRBV5-6	TRBD1	TRBJ2-1	TGTGCCAGCAGTTCGGACAGGGACTCCTACAATGAGCAGTTCTTC	CASSSDRDSYNEQFF
-	TRBV18	TRBD1	TRBJ1-1	TGTGCCAGCTCGTCGGACAGGAACTCTGAAGCTTTCTTT	CASSSDRNSEAFF
-	TRBV28	TRBD1	TRBJ1-5	TGTGCCAGCAGTTTATGGGCAGGGGGTAACAATCAGCCCCAGCATTTT	CASSLWAGGNNQPQHF
-	TRBV2	TRBD1	TRBJ1-3	TGTGCCAGCAAAACGGGACAGGGTGACACCATATATTTT	CASKTGQGDTIYF
-	TRBV6-5	TRBD1	TRBJ2-7	TGTGCCAGCAGCCCCGGGACAGGGGACTACGAGCAGTACTTC	CASSPGTGDYEQYF
-	TRBV6-5	TRBD1	TRBJ1-2	TGTGCCAGCAGGAGGGGGCTGAACTATGGCTACACCTTC	CASRRGLNYGYTF
-	TRBV9	-	TRBJ1-2	TGTGCCAGCAGCGTAGTTGACAGAATCTATGGCTACACCTTC	CASSVVDRIYGYTF
-	TRBV6-1	-	TRBJ1-1	TGTGCCAGCAGTGATTGGCAGGCGAACACTGAAGCTTTCTTT	CASSDWQANTEAFF